Sequencing of this TCR beta chain was carried out in a study of blood T cell repertoires in COVID-19. Study information: T cells, B-cell-depleted T cells, or PBMCs provided the cDNA or gDNA that served as material.

Sequenced by immunoSEQ multiplex PCR; TCRdb stores in-frame clones only, minus some. The sample lists hundreds of thousands of clones, 80% to 90% seen once, with roughly 21% in the top ten. The CDR3 is made up of 15 amino acids. The V end was cut by 6 bases, the J end by 4 bases, with 17 bases between. Germline lookup yields CDR1 MNHEY and CDR2 SVGAGI. Sequenced material: peripheral blood. This TCR was sampled from a man aged 25 to 40 with active or convalescent COVID-19. The rearrangement joins TRBV6-5 to TRBJ2-3; D might be TRBD2 (6 bases). As DNA, the CDR3 is TGTGCCAGCAGACTCTGGGGGGAAGCCTCAGATACGCAGTATTTT. Its protein is CASRLWGEASDTQYF.